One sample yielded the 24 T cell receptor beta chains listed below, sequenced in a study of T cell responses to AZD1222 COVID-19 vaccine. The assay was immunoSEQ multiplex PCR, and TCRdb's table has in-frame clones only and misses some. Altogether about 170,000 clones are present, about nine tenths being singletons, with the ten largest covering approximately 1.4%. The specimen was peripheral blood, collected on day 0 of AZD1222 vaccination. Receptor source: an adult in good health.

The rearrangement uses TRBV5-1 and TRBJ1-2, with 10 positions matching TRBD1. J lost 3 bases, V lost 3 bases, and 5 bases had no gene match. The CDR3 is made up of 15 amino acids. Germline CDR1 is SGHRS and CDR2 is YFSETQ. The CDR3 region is CASSWAGTGDYGYTF. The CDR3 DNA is TGCGCCAGCAGCTGGGCCGGGACAGGGGACTATGGCTACACCTTC.

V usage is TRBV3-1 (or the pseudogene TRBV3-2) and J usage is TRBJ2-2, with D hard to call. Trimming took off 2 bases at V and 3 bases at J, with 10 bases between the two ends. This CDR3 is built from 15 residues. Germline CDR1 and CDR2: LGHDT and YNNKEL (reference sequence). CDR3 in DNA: TGTGCCAGCAGCCAATATAACAGATACACCGGGGAGCTGTTTTTT. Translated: CASSQYNRYTGELFF.

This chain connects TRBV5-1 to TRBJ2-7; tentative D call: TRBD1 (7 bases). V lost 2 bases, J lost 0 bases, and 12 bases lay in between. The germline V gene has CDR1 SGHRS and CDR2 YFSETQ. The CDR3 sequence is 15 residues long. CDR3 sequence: CASSLGGGSSYEQYF. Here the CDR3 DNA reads TGCGCCAGCAGCTTAGGAGGGGGCAGCTCCTACGAGCAGTACTTC.

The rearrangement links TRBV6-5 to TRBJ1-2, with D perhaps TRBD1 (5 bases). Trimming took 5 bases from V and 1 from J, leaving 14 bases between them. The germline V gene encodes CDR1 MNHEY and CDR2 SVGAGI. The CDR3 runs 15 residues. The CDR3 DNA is TGTGCCAGCAGTCGCGCGGGACGGTTTAACTATGGCTACACCTTC. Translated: CASSRAGRFNYGYTF.

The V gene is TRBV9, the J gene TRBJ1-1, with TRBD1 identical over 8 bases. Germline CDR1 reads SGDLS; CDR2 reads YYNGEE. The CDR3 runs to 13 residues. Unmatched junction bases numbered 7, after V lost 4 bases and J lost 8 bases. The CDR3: CASSMDRETEAFF. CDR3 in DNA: TGTGCCAGCAGCATGGACAGGGAAACGGAAGCTTTCTTT.

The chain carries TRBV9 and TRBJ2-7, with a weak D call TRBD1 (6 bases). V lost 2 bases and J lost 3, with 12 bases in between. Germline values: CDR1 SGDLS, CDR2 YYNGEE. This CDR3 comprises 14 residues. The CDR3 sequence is CASSVLDRDYEQYF. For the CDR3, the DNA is TGTGCCAGCAGCGTGCTGGACAGAGACTACGAGCAGTACTTC. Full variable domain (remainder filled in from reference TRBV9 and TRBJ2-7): DSGVTQTPKHLITATGQRVTLRCSPRSGDLSVYWYQQSLDQGLQFLIQYYNGEERAKGNILERFSAQQFPDLHSELNLSSLELGDSALYFCASSVLDRDYEQYFGPGTRLTVT.

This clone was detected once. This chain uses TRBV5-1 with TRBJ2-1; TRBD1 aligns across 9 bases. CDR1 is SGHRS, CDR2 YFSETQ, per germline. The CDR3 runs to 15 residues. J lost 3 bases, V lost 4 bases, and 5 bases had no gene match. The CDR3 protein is CASSLTDRGYNEQFF. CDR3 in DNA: TGCGCCAGCAGCCTGACGGACAGGGGCTACAATGAGCAGTTCTTC.

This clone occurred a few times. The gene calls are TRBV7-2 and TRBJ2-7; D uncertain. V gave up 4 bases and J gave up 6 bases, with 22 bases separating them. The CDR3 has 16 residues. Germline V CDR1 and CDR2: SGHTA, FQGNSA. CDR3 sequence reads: CASSSGPLPFSGEQYF. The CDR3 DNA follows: TGTGCCAGCAGCTCTGGACCGCTTCCCTTCTCGGGCGAGCAGTACTTC.

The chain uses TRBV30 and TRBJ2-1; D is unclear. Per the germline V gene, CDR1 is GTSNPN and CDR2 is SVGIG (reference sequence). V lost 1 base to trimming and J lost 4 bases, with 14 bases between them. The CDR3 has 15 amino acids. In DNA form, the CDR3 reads TGTGCCTGGAGTGCCATCTCCGTGGGTTACAATGAGCAGTTCTTC. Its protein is CAWSAISVGYNEQFF.

DNA for the CDR3: TGTGCCAGCAGCTTATCGACAGCCCAGCCCCAGCATTTT. As protein: CASSLSTAQPQHF. The rearrangement joins TRBV7-8 to TRBJ1-5, with D tentatively TRBD1 (5 bases). There are 13 residues in the CDR3. With 2 bases removed from V and 7 bases from J, the gap between germline ends came to 9 bases. Germline assignment: CDR1 SGHVS and CDR2 FQNEAQ.

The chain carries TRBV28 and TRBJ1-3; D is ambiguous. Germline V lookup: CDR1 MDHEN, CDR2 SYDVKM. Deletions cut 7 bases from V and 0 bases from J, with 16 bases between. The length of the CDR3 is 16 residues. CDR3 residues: CASKESPVFSGNTIYF. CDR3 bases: TGTGCCAGCAAAGAGAGTCCTGTGTTCTCTGGAAACACCATATATTTT. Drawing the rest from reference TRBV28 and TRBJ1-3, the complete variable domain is DVKVTQSSRYLVKRTGEKVFLECVQDMDHENMFWYRQDPGLGLRLIYFSYDVKMKEKGDIPEGYSVSREKKERFSLILESASTNQTSMYLCASKESPVFSGNTIYFGEGSWLTVV.

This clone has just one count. The CDR3 nucleotides are TGCGCCAGCAGCTTCGGCAGGGAAATAAGAGAGACCCAGTACTTC. It is translated as CASSFGREIRETQYF. The V call is TRBV5-1, the J call TRBJ2-5; tentatively, D is TRBD1 (5 bases). V was clipped by 2 bases and J by 4 bases, with 15 bases between them. The CDR3 is made up of 15 amino acids. Germline assignment: CDR1 SGHRS and CDR2 YFSETQ.

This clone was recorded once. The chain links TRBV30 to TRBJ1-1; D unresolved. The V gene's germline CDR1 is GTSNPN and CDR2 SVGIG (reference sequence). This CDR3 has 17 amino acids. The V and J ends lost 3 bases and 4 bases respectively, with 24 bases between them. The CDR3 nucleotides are TGTGCCTGGAGGCTAGTGGCCTTAAGATTCACATCCACTGAAGCTTTCTTT. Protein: CAWRLVALRFTSTEAFF.

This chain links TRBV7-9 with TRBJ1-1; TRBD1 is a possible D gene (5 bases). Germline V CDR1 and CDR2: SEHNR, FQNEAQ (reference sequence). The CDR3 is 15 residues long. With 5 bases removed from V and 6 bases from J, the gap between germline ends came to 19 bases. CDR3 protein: CASSPPREFFAEAFF. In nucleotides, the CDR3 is TGTGCCAGCAGCCCGCCCAGGGAGTTCTTCGCTGAAGCTTTCTTT.

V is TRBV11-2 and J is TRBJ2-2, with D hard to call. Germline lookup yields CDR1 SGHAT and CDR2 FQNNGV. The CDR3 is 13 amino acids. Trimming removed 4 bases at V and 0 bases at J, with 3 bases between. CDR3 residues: CASSSTNTGELFF. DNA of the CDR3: TGTGCCAGCAGCTCAACGAACACCGGGGAGCTGTTTTTT.

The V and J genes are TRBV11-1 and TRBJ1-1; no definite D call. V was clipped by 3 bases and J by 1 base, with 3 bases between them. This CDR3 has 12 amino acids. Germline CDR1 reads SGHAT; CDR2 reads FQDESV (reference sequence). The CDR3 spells CASSFGNTEAFF. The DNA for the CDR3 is TGTGCCAGCAGCTTTGGGAACACTGAAGCTTTCTTT.

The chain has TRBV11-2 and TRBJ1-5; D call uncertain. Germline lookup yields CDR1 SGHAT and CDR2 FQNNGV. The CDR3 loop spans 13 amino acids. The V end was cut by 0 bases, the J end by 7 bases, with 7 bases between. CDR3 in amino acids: CASSLEARQPQHF. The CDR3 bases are TGTGCCAGCAGCTTAGAGGCCAGACAGCCCCAGCATTTT.

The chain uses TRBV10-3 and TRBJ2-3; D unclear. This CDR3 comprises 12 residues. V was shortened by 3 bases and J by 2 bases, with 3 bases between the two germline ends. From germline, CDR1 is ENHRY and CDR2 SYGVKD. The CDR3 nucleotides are TGTGCCATCAGTGACTACACAGATACGCAGTATTTT. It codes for CAISDYTDTQYF.

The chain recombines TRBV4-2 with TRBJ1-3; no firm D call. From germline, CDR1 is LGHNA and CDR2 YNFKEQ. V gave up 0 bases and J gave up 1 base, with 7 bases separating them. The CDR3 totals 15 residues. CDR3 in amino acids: CASSQDRGSGNTIYF. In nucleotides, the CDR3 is TGTGCCAGCAGCCAAGATCGGGGATCTGGAAACACCATATATTTT.

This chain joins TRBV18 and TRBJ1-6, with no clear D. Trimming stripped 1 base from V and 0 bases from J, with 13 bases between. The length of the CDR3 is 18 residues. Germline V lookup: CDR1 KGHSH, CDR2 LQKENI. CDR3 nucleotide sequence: TGTGCCAGCTCACCACAGGAAGGGTTGAGCTCCTATAATTCACCCCTCCACTTT. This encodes CASSPQEGLSSYNSPLHF. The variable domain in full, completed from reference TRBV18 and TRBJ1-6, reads NAGVMQNPRHLVRRRGQEARLRCSPMKGHSHVYWYRQLPEEGLKFMVYLQKENIIDESGMPKERFSAEFPKEGPSILRIQQVVRGDSAAYFCASSPQEGLSSYNSPLHFGNGTRLTVT.

CDR3 residues: CASSLWGAQSGYTF. DNA of the CDR3: TGTGCCAGCAGCTTGTGGGGGGCGCAAAGTGGCTACACCTTC. The chain links TRBV5-8 to TRBJ1-2; tentatively, D is TRBD1 (6 bases). Germline loops: CDR1 SGHTS, CDR2 YDEGEE. The CDR3 loop spans 14 amino acids. Between the trimmed V and J ends, which lost 1 base and 7 bases, there was a span of 14 bases.

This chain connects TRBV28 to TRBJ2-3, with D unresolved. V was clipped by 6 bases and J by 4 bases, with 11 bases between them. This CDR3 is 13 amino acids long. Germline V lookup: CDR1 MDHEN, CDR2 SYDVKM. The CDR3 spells CASRPQGSDTQYF. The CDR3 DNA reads TGTGCCAGCAGACCTCAAGGCTCAGATACGCAGTATTTT. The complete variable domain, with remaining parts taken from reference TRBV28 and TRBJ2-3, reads DVKVTQSSRYLVKRTGEKVFLECVQDMDHENMFWYRQDPGLGLRLIYFSYDVKMKEKGDIPEGYSVSREKKERFSLILESASTNQTSMYLCASRPQGSDTQYFGPGTRLTVL.

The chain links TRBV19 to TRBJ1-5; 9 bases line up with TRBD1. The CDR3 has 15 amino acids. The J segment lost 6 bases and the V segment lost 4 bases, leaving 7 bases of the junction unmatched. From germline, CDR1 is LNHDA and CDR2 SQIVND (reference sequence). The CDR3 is CASSSPDRGGQPQHF. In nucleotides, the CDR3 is TGTGCCAGTAGTAGTCCGGACAGGGGAGGTCAGCCCCAGCATTTT.

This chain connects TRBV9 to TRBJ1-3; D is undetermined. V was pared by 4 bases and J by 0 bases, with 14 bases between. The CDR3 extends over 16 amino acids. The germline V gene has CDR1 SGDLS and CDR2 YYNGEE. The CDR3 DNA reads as TGTGCCAGCAGCCCTCGGACGGAACACTCTGGAAACACCATATATTTT. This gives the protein CASSPRTEHSGNTIYF.